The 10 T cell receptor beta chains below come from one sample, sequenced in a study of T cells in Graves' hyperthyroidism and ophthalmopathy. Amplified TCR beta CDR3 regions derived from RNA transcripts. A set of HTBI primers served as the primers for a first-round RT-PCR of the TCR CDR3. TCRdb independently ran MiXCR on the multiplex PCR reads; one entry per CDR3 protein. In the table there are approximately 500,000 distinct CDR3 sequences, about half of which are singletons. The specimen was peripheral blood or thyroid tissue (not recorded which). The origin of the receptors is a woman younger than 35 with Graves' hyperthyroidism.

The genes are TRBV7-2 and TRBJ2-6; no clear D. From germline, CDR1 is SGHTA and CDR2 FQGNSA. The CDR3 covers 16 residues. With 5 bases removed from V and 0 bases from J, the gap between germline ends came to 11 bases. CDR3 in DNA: TGTGCCAGCAGCCCTCGTTGGAGCTCTGGGGCCAACGTCCTGACTTTC. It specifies CASSPRWSSGANVLTF.

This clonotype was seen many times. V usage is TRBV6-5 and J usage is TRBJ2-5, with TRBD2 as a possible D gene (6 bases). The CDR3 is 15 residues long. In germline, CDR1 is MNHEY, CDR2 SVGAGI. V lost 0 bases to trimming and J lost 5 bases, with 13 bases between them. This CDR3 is CASSYSTRGWETQYF. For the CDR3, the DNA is TGTGCCAGCAGTTACTCGACTAGGGGATGGGAGACCCAGTACTTC.

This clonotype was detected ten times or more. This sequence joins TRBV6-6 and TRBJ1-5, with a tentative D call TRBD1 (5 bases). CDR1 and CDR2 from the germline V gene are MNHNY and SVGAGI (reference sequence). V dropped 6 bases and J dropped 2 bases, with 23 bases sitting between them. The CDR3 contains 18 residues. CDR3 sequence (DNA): TGTGCCAGCAGCCCCTGGCAGGGAGACAGTCGGGGCAATCAGCCCCAGCATTTT. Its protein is CASSPWQGDSRGNQPQHF.

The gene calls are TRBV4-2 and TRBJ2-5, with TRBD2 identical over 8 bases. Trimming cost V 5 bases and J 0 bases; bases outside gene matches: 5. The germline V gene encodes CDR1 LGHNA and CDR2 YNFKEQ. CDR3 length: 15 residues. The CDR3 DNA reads TGTGCCAGCAGCATACCGGGAGGGTACCAAGAGACCCAGTACTTC. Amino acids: CASSIPGGYQETQYF.

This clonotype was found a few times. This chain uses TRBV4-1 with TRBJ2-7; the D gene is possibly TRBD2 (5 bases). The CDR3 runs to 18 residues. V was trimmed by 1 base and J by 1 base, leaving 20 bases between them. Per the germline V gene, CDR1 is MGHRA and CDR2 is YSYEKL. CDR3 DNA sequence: TGCGCCAGCAGCCAAGGTATACTGTCTAGCACGTTATCCTACGAGCAGTACTTC. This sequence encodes CASSQGILSSTLSYEQYF.

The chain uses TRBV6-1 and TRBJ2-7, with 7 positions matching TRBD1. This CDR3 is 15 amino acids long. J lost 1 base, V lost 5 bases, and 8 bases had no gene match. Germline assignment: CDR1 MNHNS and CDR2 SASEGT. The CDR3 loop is CASSPPGTASYEQYF. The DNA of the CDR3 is TGTGCCAGCAGTCCCCCCGGGACAGCTTCCTACGAGCAGTACTTC.

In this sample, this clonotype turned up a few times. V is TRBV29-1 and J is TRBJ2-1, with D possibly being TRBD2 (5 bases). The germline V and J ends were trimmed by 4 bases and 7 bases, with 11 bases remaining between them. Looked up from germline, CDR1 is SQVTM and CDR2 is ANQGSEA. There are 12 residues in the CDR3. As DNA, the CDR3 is TGCAGCGTTGGTGGGAGTAGTAATGAGCAGTTCTTC. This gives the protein CSVGGSSNEQFF.

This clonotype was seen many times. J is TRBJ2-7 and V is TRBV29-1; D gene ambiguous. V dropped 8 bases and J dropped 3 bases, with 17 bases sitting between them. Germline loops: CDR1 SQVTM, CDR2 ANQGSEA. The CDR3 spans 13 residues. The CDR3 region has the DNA TGCAGCAATTCTCTGGCGGTCTTCTACGAGCAGTACTTC. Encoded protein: CSNSLAVFYEQYF.

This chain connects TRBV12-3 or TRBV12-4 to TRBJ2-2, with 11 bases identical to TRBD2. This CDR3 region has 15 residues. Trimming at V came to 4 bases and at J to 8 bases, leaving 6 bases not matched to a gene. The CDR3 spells CASSYASGRNGELFF. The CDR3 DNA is TGTGCCAGCAGTTATGCTAGCGGGAGGAATGGGGAGCTGTTTTTT.

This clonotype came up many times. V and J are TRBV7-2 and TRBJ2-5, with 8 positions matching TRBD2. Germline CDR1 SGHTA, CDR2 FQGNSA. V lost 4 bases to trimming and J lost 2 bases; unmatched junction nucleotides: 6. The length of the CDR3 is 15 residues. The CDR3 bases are TGTGCCAGCAGCTACGGACTAGCACGACAAGAGACCCAGTACTTC. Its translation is CASSYGLARQETQYF.